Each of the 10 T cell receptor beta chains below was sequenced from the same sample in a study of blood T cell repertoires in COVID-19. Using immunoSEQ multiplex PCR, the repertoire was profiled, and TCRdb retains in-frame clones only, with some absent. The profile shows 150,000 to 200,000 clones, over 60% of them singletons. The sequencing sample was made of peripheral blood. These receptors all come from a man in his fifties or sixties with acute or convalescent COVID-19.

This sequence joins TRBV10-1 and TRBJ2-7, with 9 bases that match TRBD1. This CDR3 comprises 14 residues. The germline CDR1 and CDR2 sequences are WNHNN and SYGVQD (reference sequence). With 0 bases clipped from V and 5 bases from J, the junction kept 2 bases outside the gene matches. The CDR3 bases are TGCGCCAGCAGTGAGTCGGACAGGGGCCACGAGCAGTACTTC. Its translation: CASSESDRGHEQYF.

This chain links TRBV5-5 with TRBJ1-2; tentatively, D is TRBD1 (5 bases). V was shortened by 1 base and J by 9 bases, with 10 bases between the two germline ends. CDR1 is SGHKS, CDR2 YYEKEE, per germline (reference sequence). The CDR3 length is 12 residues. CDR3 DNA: TGTGCCAGCAGCTTGACCAGGGTGAGCTACACCTTC. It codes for CASSLTRVSYTF.

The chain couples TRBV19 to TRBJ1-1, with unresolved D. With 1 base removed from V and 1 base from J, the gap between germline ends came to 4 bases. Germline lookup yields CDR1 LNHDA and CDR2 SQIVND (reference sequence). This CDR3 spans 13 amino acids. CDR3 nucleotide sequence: TGTGCCAGTAGTATAGGACAGAACACTGAAGCTTTCTTT. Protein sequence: CASSIGQNTEAFF. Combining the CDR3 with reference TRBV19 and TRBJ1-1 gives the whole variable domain DGGITQSPKYLFRKEGQNVTLSCEQNLNHDAMYWYRQDPGQGLRLIYYSQIVNDFQKGDIAEGYSVSREKKESFPLTVTSAQKNPTAFYLCASSIGQNTEAFFGQGTRLTVV.

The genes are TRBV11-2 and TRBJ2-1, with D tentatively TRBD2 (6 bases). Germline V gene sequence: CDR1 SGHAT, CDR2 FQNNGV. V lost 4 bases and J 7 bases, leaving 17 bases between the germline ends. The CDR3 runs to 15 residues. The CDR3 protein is CASSSIRGTENEQFF. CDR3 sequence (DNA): TGTGCCAGCAGCTCCATTCGCGGGACCGAGAATGAGCAGTTCTTC.

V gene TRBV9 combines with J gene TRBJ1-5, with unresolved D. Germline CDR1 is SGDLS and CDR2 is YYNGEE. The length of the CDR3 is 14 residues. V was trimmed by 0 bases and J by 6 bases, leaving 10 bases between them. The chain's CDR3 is CASSVANVFQPQHF. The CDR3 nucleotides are TGTGCCAGCAGCGTAGCTAATGTGTTTCAGCCCCAGCATTTT.

CDR3 coding DNA: TGTGCCAGTAGTATACAGAGGAGCAATCAGCCCCAGCATTTT. Its protein is CASSIQRSNQPQHF. V gene TRBV19 combines with J gene TRBJ1-5, with D uncertain. Trimming took off 2 bases at V and 1 base at J, with 6 bases between the two ends. Germline V CDR1 and CDR2: LNHDA, SQIVND (reference sequence). The CDR3 runs to 14 residues.

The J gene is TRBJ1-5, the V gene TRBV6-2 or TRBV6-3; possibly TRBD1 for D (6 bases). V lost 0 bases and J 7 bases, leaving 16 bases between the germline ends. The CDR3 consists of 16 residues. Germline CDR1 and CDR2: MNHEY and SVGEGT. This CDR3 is CASSYSMRGARQPQHF. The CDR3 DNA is TGTGCCAGCAGTTACTCGATGCGGGGGGCTAGGCAGCCCCAGCATTTT.

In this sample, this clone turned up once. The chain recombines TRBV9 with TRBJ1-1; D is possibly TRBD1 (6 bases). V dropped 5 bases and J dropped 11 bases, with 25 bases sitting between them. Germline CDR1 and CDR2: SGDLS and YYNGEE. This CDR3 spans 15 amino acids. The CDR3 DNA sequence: TGTGCCAGCAGTAAGGACAGCTACACAAGATTGGGGGCTTTCTTT. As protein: CASSKDSYTRLGAFF.

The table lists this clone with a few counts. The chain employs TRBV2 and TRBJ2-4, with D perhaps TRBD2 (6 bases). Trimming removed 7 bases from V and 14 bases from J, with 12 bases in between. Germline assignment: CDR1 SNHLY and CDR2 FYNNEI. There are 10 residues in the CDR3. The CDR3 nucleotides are TGTGCCAGCAAGACGGAGGGGAAGTACTTC. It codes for CASKTEGKYF.

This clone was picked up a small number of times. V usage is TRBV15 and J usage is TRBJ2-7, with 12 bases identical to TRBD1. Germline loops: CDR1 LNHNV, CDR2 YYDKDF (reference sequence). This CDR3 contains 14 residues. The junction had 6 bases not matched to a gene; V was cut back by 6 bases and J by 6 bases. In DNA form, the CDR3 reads TGTGCCACCAGTTACGGGACAGGGGGCCTCGAGCAGTACTTC. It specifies CATSYGTGGLEQYF.